Listed here are 30 T cell receptor beta chains from one sample, sequenced in a study of T cell changes during pregnancy in multiple sclerosis. Clones were read by immunoSEQ multiplex PCR, and TCRdb kept only the in-frame ones, dropping some. Of approximately 49,000 clones listed, around 92% are singletons. The sequenced sample was CD4+ T cells from peripheral blood mononuclear cells, obtained in the second trimester of pregnancy. Receptors originate from a female donor in good health, enrolled as a control in a pregnancy study.

A single count supports this clone. The rearrangement uses TRBV2 and TRBJ1-5; D might be TRBD1 (5 bases). Deletions cut 6 bases from V and 2 bases from J, with 14 bases between. Germline V gene data show CDR1 as SNHLY and CDR2 as FYNNEI. CDR3 length equals 15 residues. The CDR3 DNA is TGTGCCAGCAGCGGGCAGGGATTAGGCAATCAGCCCCAGCATTTT. Translated, it gives CASSGQGLGNQPQHF. Full variable domain (missing parts from reference TRBV2 and TRBJ1-5): EPEVTQTPSHQVTQMGQEVILRCVPISNHLYFYWYRQILGQKVEFLVSFYNNEISEKSEIFDDQFSVERPDGSNFTLKIRSTKLEDSAMYFCASSGQGLGNQPQHFGDGTRLSIL.

The chain combines TRBV28 with TRBJ2-7, with TRBD1 identical over 7 bases. V was pared by 4 bases and J by 7 bases, with 4 bases of the junction left unmatched. This CDR3 is built from 12 residues. Looked up from germline, CDR1 is MDHEN and CDR2 is SYDVKM. The CDR3 region is CASSYRGYEQYF. The CDR3 DNA sequence: TGTGCCAGCAGTTACAGGGGCTATGAGCAGTACTTC.

The chain joins TRBV30 to TRBJ2-5; 9 bases are a match to TRBD1. Germline V gene lookup returns CDR1 GTSNPN and CDR2 SVGIG (reference sequence). J was trimmed by 1 base and V by 2 bases; bases with no gene match: 5. The CDR3 extends over 15 amino acids. The CDR3 loop reads CAWSPGQGVQETQYF. CDR3 in DNA: TGTGCCTGGAGTCCGGGACAGGGCGTCCAAGAGACCCAGTACTTC.

V and J are TRBV6-6 and TRBJ2-2; D call uncertain. V shed 7 bases and J shed 1 base, with 7 bases lying between them. CDR1 is MNHNY and CDR2 is SVGAGI in the germline V gene (reference sequence). The CDR3 is 13 residues long. This CDR3 reads CASTKENTGELFF. The CDR3 DNA is TGTGCCAGCACTAAAGAGAACACCGGGGAGCTGTTTTTT.

The chain recombines TRBV15 with TRBJ1-5; D ambiguous. The germline V gene has CDR1 LNHNV and CDR2 YYDKDF (reference sequence). The CDR3 has 13 residues. V was pared by 3 bases and J by 1 base, with 4 bases between. The CDR3 coding sequence is TGTGCCACCAGCAGGGGCAGCAATCAGCCCCAGCATTTT. This sequence encodes CATSRGSNQPQHF.

The chain couples TRBV28 to TRBJ1-3; D not resolved. Germline V gene data show CDR1 as MDHEN and CDR2 as SYDVKM. The CDR3 covers 15 residues. V was pared by 6 bases and J by 4 bases, with 16 bases between. The CDR3 protein is CASSLIVTGGNTIYF. The CDR3 region has the DNA TGTGCCAGCAGCCTCATTGTGACGGGAGGAAACACCATATATTTT.

This chain joins TRBV5-4 and TRBJ2-7; D call uncertain. The CDR3 has 12 amino acids. V was cut by 4 bases and J by 0 bases, with 5 bases left in between. Germline CDR1 and CDR2: SGHNT and YYREEE (reference sequence). The CDR3 loop reads CASSASSYEQYF. The CDR3 DNA is TGTGCCAGCAGCGCGAGCTCCTACGAGCAGTACTTC.

This clone was counted between two and nine times. The chain links TRBV6-6 to TRBJ2-1; 11 bases map to TRBD1. The CDR3 has 14 amino acids. V trimming: 6 bases; J trimming: 6 bases; junction bases outside the gene matches: 4. Per the germline V gene, CDR1 is MNHNY and CDR2 is SVGAGI (reference sequence). This chain's CDR3 is CASRAGTGGNEQFF. CDR3 DNA sequence: TGTGCCAGCAGAGCCGGGACAGGGGGCAATGAGCAGTTCTTC.

This chain joins TRBV15 and TRBJ1-2; D gene unclear. The V end lost 1 base, the J end lost 5 bases, and 14 bases lay between the germline ends. Germline V gene data show CDR1 as LNHNV and CDR2 as YYDKDF (reference sequence). The CDR3 is made up of 15 amino acids. The CDR3 protein is CATSRGNAAGYGYTF. CDR3 DNA sequence: TGTGCCACCAGCAGAGGGAATGCGGCGGGATATGGCTACACCTTC.

The V gene is TRBV7-2, the J gene TRBJ2-7; 8 bases are a match to TRBD2. After removal of 7 bases from V and 7 bases from J, the junction contained 12 bases not matched to a gene. Germline CDR1 SGHTA, CDR2 FQGNSA. The CDR3 sequence is 14 residues long. This CDR3 reads CASTLKAGAGEQYF. CDR3 DNA: TGTGCCAGCACCTTGAAAGCGGGAGCGGGAGAGCAGTACTTC. The full variable domain, in which reference TRBV7-2 and TRBJ2-7 provide the parts outside the CDR3, is GAGVSQSPSNKVTEKGKDVELRCDPISGHTALYWYRQSLGQGLEFLIYFQGNSAPDKSGLPSDRFSAERTGGSVSTLTIQRTQQEDSAVYLCASTLKAGAGEQYFGPGTRLTVT.

The chain combines TRBV7-2 with TRBJ1-4; 9 nucleotides align to TRBD1. Looked up from germline, CDR1 is SGHTA and CDR2 is FQGNSA. Trimming cost V 6 bases and J 8 bases; bases outside gene matches: 7. This CDR3 is 14 amino acids long. The CDR3 spells CASRRDRVNEKLFF. CDR3 DNA sequence: TGTGCCAGCAGACGGGACAGGGTTAACGAAAAACTGTTTTTT.

The chain uses TRBV25-1 and TRBJ2-2, with a possible D match to TRBD1 (5 bases). Germline-derived CDR1 and CDR2 are MGHDK and SYGVNS. Trimming left V 1 base short and J 5 bases short, with 17 bases between. The CDR3 contains 17 residues. CDR3 coding DNA: TGTGCCAGCAGTGAATTTGAGCAGGGCCCTAGAACCGGGGAGCTGTTTTTT. Its protein product is CASSEFEQGPRTGELFF. Drawing the rest from reference TRBV25-1 and TRBJ2-2, the complete variable domain is EADIYQTPRYLVIGTGKKITLECSQTMGHDKMYWYQQDPGMELHLIHYSYGVNSTEKGDLSSESTVSRIRTEHFPLTLESARPSHTSQYLCASSEFEQGPRTGELFFGEGSRLTVL.

V and J are TRBV18 and TRBJ2-1; TRBD1 aligns across 9 bases. V trimming: 2 bases; J trimming: 6 bases; junction bases outside the gene matches: 11. The germline gives CDR1 KGHSH, CDR2 LQKENI. This CDR3 is built from 17 residues. As DNA, the CDR3 is TGTGCCAGCTCACCAGGACTGGGGACAGGGAGGGTCAATGAGCAGTTCTTC. This translates into CASSPGLGTGRVNEQFF.

The genes are TRBV7-2 and TRBJ1-1; 7 nucleotides align to TRBD1. The CDR3 has 14 residues. The J segment lost 3 bases and the V segment lost 2 bases, leaving 3 bases of the junction unmatched. CDR1 and CDR2 from the germline V gene are SGHTA and FQGNSA. CDR3 sequence: CASSLQGGDTEAFF. Here the CDR3 DNA reads TGTGCCAGCAGCTTACAGGGGGGTGACACTGAAGCTTTCTTT.

V gene TRBV4-1 combines with J gene TRBJ1-2; 11 nucleotides line up with TRBD1. Germline-derived CDR1 and CDR2 are MGHRA and YSYEKL. V gave up 1 base and J gave up 4 bases; unmatched junction bases: 23. The length of the CDR3 is 22 residues. The CDR3 protein is CASSQATSLLRDRGTNSYGYTF. CDR3 nucleotide sequence: TGCGCCAGCAGCCAAGCGACCAGTCTTCTCCGGGACAGGGGGACGAATAGCTATGGCTACACCTTC.

The CDR3 loop is CASSVGRGGGYTF. Here the CDR3 DNA reads TGCGCCAGCAGCGTAGGACGAGGGGGAGGCTACACCTTC. The chain joins TRBV5-1 to TRBJ1-2; tentative D call: TRBD1 (6 bases). This CDR3 is 13 amino acids long. Trimming cost V 4 bases and J 8 bases, with 15 bases left between them. CDR1 and CDR2 (germline): SGHRS, YFSETQ.

The chain carries TRBV21-1 and TRBJ1-5. TRBV21-1 constitutes a pseudogene. CDR3 length: 17 residues. The CDR3 region is CASSPPARGMESQPQHF. As DNA, the CDR3 is TGTGCCAGCAGCCCCCCGGCTCGGGGAATGGAGAGCCAGCCCCAGCATTTT.

This rearrangement joins TRBV7-6 to TRBJ2-7; 7 bases match TRBD1. Germline V gives CDR1 SGHVS, CDR2 FNYEAQ. This CDR3 is built from 16 residues. The V segment lost 5 bases and the J segment 2 bases; nucleotides outside the gene matches: 12. The CDR3 DNA follows: TGTGCCAGCAGCGCCTACAGGGGCCAGCACCCCTACGAGCAGTACTTC. This codes for CASSAYRGQHPYEQYF.

The chain is built from TRBV19 and TRBJ1-2; 9 nucleotides agree with TRBD1. CDR1 is LNHDA and CDR2 is SQIVND in the germline V gene (reference sequence). This CDR3 has 14 amino acids. V was pared by 5 bases and J by 4 bases, with 5 bases of the junction left unmatched. The CDR3, as DNA: TGTGCCAGTAGTGGGACAGGGCTGGGCTATGGCTACACCTTC. Its protein product is CASSGTGLGYGYTF.

This chain uses TRBV19 with TRBJ1-3, with D hard to call. The germline V gene has CDR1 LNHDA and CDR2 SQIVND (reference sequence). V lost 5 bases and J 3 bases, leaving 11 bases between the germline ends. The CDR3 has 14 amino acids. CDR3 bases: TGTGCCAGTAGTGTCGGGAGGTTTGGAAACACCATATATTTT. Its protein is CASSVGRFGNTIYF.

V gene TRBV12-5 combines with J gene TRBJ2-3; 9 nucleotides line up with TRBD2. The V gene's germline CDR1 is LGHNT and CDR2 FRNRAP. The V segment lost 0 bases and the J segment 6 bases; nucleotides outside the gene matches: 7. The CDR3 has 16 amino acids. Here the CDR3 reads CASGLVVLAGYDTQYF. CDR3 in DNA: TGTGCTAGTGGTTTGGTGGTTCTAGCGGGATATGATACGCAGTATTTT.

This sequence joins TRBV28 and TRBJ1-5; D not certain. Germline CDR1 reads MDHEN; CDR2 reads SYDVKM. Trimming cost V 11 bases and J 6 bases, with 14 bases left between them. The CDR3 sequence is 12 residues long. This CDR3 is CAASGSGQPQHF. CDR3 in DNA: TGTGCCGCGTCGGGGAGCGGTCAGCCCCAGCATTTT.

V usage is TRBV19 and J usage is TRBJ1-4, with a tentative D call TRBD1 (5 bases). Per germline, CDR1 LNHDA and CDR2 SQIVND (reference sequence). CDR3 length: 16 amino acids. Trimming removed 3 bases from V and 1 base from J, with 12 bases in between. CDR3 region: CASSIFGGGTNEKLFF. The DNA for the CDR3 is TGTGCCAGTAGTATCTTTGGCGGGGGAACTAATGAAAAACTGTTTTTT.

CDR3 nucleotide sequence: TGTGCCAGCAGTTACGCCCAGGGCAATCAGCCCCAGCATTTT. Translation gives CASSYAQGNQPQHF. The rearrangement joins TRBV6-5 to TRBJ1-5; no clear D. This CDR3 is built from 14 residues. Germline V CDR1 and CDR2: MNHEY, SVGAGI. Trimming removed 2 bases from V and 2 bases from J, with 7 bases in between.

CDR3 in amino acids: CASRWPGLAGGQRANEQFF. CDR3 DNA sequence: TGCGCCAGCAGATGGCCGGGACTAGCGGGGGGGCAGCGAGCCAATGAGCAGTTCTTC. The chain uses TRBV5-1 and TRBJ2-1, with 16 bases that match TRBD2. Germline V lookup: CDR1 SGHRS, CDR2 YFSETQ. The V segment lost 5 bases and the J segment 6 bases; nucleotides outside the gene matches: 14. The CDR3 spans 19 residues.

The J gene is TRBJ1-1, the V gene TRBV2; possibly TRBD1 for D (5 bases). CDR1 and CDR2 (germline): SNHLY, FYNNEI. V was pared by 4 bases and J by 0 bases, with 9 bases between. This CDR3 is built from 14 residues. The CDR3 nucleotides read TGTGCCAGCAGTGTGCAGGGTTTGAACACTGAAGCTTTCTTT. It translates to CASSVQGLNTEAFF.

V is TRBV25-1 and J is TRBJ2-1; 12 positions agree with TRBD2. There are 15 residues in the CDR3. The germline CDR1 and CDR2 sequences are MGHDK and SYGVNS. J gave up 10 bases and V 3 bases, and 7 bases lay outside the gene matches. CDR3 nucleotides: TGTGCCAGCAGTGACACTAGCGGGGGGCCGGACGAGCAGTTCTTC. Translated: CASSDTSGGPDEQFF.

J is TRBJ2-5 and V is TRBV29-1; D is perhaps TRBD2 (6 bases). This CDR3 region has 14 residues. Germline CDR1 and CDR2: SQVTM and ANQGSEA. Trimming cost V 4 bases and J 2 bases, with 14 bases left between them. The CDR3 coding sequence is TGCAGCGTTGGGGCGGGGACTCATCAAGAGACCCAGTACTTC. The encoded protein is CSVGAGTHQETQYF.

The gene calls are TRBV25-1 and TRBJ2-3, with D tentatively TRBD2 (5 bases). The CDR3 spans 14 residues. CDR1 is MGHDK and CDR2 is SYGVNS in the germline V gene. V was pared by 4 bases and J by 2 bases, with 10 bases between. The CDR3 protein is CASSGGSATDTQYF. The CDR3, as DNA: TGTGCCAGCAGTGGAGGGAGCGCCACAGATACGCAGTATTTT. The variable domain in full, with the rest retrieved from reference TRBV25-1 and TRBJ2-3, is EADIYQTPRYLVIGTGKKITLECSQTMGHDKMYWYQQDPGMELHLIHYSYGVNSTEKGDLSSESTVSRIRTEHFPLTLESARPSHTSQYLCASSGGSATDTQYFGPGTRLTVL.

This chain connects TRBV18 to TRBJ1-1, with 7 bases matching TRBD1. The CDR3 extends over 12 amino acids. CDR1 and CDR2 from the germline V gene are KGHSH and LQKENI. V dropped 6 bases and J dropped 5; count of bases not matched to a gene: 3. DNA for the CDR3: TGTGCCAGCTCGACAGGGACAACTGAAGCTTTCTTT. Translating it yields CASSTGTTEAFF.